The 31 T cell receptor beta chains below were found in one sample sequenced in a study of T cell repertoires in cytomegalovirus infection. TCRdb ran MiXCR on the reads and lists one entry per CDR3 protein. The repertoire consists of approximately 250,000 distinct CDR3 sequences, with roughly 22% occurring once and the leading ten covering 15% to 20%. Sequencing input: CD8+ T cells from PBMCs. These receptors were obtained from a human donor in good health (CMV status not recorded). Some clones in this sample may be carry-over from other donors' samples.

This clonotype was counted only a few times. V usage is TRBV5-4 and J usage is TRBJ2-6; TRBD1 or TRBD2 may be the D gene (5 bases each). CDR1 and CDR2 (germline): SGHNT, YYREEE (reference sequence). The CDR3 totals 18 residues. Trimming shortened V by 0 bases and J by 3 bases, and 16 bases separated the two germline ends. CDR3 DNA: TGTGCCAGCAGCTTGGGAGGACTGACAGCTCATGGGGCCAACGTCCTGACTTTC. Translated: CASSLGGLTAHGANVLTF.

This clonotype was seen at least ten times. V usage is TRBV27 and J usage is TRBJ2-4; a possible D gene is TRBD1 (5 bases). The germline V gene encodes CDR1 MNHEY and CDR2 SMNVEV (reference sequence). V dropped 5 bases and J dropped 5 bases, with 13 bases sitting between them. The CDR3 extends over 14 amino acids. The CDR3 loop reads CASSLLGRQNIQYF. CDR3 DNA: TGTGCCAGCAGTCTTCTGGGGCGGCAAAACATTCAGTACTTC.

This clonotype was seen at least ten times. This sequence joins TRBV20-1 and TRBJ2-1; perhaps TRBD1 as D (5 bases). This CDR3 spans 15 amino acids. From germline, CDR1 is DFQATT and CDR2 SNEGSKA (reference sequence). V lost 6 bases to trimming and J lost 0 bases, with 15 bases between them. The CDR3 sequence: CSAGLGRSSYNEQFF. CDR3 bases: TGCAGTGCAGGCCTGGGGCGGAGCTCCTACAATGAGCAGTTCTTC.

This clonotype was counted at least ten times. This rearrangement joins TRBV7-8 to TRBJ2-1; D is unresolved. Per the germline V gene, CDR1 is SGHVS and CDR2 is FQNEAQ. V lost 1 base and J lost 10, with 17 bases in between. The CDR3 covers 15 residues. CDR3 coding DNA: TGTGCCAGCAGCTTAGTTTCCTTAGATGGGAAAGAGCAGTTCTTC. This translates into CASSLVSLDGKEQFF.

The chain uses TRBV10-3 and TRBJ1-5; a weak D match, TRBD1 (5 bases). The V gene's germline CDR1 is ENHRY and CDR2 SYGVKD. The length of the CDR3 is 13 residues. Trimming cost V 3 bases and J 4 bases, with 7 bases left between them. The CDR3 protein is CAISDGGNQPQHF. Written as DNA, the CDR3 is TGTGCCATCAGTGATGGGGGGAATCAGCCCCAGCATTTT.

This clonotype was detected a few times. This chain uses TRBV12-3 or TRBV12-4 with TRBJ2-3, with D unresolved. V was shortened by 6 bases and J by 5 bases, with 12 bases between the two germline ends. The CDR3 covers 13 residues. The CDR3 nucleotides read TGTGCCAGCAGCCGGACGGACGAAGATACGCAGTATTTT. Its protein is CASSRTDEDTQYF.

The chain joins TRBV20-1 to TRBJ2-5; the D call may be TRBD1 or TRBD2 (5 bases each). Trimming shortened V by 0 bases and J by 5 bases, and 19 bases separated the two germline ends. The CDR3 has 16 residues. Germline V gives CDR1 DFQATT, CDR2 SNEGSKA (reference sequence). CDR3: CSARDSPGTVRETQYF. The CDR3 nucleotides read TGCAGTGCTAGAGATAGCCCCGGGACCGTCCGGGAGACCCAGTACTTC.

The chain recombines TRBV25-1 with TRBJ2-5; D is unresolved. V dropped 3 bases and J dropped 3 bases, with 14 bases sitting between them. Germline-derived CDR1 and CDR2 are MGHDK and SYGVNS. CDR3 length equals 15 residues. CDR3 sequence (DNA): TGTGCCAGCAGTGAGCTATTCGTCCCGGAAGAGACCCAGTACTTC. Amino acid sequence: CASSELFVPEETQYF.

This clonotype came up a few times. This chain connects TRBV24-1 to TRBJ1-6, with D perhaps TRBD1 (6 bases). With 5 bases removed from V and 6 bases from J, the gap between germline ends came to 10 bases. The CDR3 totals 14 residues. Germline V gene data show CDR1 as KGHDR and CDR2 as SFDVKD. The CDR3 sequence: CATSGRDTNSPLHF. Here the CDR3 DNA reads TGTGCCACCAGTGGCCGGGACACTAATTCACCCCTCCACTTT.

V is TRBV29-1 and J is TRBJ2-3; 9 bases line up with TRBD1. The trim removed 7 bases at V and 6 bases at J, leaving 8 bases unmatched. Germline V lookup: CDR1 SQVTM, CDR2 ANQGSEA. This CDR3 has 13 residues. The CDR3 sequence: CSAWTGDSDTQYF. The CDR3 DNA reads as TGCAGCGCCTGGACAGGGGATTCGGATACGCAGTATTTT.

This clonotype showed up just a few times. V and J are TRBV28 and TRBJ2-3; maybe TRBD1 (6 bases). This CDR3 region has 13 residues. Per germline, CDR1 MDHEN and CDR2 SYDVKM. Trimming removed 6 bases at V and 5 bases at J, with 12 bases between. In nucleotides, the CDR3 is TGTGCCAGCAGATGGACAGCTCGAGATACGCAGTATTTT. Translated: CASRWTARDTQYF.

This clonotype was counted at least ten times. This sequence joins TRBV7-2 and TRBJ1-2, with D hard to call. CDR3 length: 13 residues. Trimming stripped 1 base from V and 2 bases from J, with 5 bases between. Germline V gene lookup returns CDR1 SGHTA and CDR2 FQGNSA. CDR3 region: CASSLGLNYGYTF. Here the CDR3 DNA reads TGTGCCAGCAGCTTAGGCCTCAACTATGGCTACACCTTC.

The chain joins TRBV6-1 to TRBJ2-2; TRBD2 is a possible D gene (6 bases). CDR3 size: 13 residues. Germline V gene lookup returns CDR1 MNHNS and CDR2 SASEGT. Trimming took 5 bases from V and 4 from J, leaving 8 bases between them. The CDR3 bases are TGTGCCAGCAGTAGCGGGCCCACCGGGGAGCTGTTTTTT. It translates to CASSSGPTGELFF.

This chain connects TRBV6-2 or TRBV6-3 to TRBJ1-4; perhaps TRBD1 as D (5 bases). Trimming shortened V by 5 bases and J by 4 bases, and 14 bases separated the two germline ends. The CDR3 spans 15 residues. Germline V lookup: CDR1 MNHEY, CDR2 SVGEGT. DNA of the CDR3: TGTGCCAGCAGTGAATGGTTGGGGGATAATGAAAAACTGTTTTTT. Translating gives CASSEWLGDNEKLFF.

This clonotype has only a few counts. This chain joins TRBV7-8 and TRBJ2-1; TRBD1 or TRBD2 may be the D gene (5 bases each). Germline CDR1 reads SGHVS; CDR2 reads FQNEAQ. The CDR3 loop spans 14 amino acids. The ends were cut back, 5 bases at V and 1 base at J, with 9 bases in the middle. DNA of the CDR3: TGTGCCAGCAGCGTGGGACCTTCCTACAATGAGCAGTTCTTC. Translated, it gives CASSVGPSYNEQFF.

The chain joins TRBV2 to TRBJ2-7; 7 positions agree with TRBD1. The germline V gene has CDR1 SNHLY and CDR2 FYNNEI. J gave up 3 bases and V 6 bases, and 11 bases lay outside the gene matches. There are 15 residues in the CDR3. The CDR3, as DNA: TGTGCCAGCAGCCAATGGACAGGCGGATTCTACGAGCAGTACTTC. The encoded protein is CASSQWTGGFYEQYF.

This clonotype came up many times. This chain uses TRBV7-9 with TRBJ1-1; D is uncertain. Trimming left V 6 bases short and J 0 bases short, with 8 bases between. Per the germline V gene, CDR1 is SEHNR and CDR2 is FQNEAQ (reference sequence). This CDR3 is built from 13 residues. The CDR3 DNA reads TGTGCCAGCAGTAATACTCTGAACACTGAAGCTTTCTTT. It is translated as CASSNTLNTEAFF.

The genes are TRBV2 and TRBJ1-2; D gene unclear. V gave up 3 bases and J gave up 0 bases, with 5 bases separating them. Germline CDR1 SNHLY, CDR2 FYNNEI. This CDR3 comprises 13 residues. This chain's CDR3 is CASSDTTNYGYTF. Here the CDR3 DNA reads TGTGCCAGCAGTGATACAACTAACTATGGCTACACCTTC.

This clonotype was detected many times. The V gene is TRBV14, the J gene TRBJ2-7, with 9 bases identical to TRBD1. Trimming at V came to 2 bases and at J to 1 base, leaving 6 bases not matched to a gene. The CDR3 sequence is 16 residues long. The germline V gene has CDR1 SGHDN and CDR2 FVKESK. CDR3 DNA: TGTGCCAGCAGCCAACCTGGACAGGGGCGATCCTACGAGCAGTACTTC. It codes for CASSQPGQGRSYEQYF.

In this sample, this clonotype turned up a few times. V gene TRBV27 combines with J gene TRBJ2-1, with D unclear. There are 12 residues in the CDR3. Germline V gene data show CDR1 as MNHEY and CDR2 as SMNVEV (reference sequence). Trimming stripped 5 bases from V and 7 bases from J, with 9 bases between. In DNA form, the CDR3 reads TGTGCCAGCAGTCACGGTTGGAATGAGCAGTTCTTC. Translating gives CASSHGWNEQFF.

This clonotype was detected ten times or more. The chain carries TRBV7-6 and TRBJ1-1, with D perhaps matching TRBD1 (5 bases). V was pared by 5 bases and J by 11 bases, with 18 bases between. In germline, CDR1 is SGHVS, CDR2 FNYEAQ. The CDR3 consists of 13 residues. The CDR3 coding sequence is TGTGCCAGCAGCAAAGGGCCCAGGGAGAAGGCTTTCTTT. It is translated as CASSKGPREKAFF.

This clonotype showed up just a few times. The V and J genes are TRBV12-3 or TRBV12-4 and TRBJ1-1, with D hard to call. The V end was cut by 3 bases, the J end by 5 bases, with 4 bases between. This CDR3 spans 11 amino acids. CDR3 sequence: CASSLATEAFF. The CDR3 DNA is TGTGCCAGCAGTTTGGCAACTGAAGCTTTCTTT.

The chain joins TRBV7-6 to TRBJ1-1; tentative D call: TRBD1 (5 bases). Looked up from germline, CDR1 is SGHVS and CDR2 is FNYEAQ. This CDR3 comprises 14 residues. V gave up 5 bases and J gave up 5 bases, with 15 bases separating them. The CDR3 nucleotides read TGTGCCAGCAGCATCCAGCAGGGTGGAACTGAAGCTTTCTTT. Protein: CASSIQQGGTEAFF.

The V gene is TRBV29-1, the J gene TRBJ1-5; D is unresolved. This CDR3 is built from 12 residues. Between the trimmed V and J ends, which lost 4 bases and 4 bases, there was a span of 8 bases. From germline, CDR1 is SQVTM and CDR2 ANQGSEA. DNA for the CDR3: TGCAGCGTTGGAGAGGGTAATCAGCCCCAGCATTTT. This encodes CSVGEGNQPQHF.

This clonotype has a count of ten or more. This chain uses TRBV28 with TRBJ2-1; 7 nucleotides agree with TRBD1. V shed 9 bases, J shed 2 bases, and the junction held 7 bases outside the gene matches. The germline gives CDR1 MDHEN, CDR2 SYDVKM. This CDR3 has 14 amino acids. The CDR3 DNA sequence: TGTGCCAGTTCCTGGACAGGCCCCTACAATGAGCAGTTCTTC. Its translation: CASSWTGPYNEQFF.

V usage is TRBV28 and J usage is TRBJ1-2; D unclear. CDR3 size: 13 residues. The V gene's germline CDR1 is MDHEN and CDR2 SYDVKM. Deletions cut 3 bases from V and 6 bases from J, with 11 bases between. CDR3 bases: TGTGCCAGCAGTTTCGGGGAATTGAATGGCTACACCTTC. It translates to CASSFGELNGYTF.

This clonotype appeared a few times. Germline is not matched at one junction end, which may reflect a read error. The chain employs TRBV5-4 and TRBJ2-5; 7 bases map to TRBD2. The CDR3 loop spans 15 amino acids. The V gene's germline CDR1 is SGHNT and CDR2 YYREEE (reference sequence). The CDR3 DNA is TGTGCCAGCAGCTTGGTCGAGACTAGCCAAGAGATCCAGTACTTC. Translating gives CASSLVETSQEIQYF. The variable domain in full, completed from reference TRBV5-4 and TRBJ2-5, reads ETGVTQSPTHLIKTRGQQVTLRCSSQSGHNTVSWYQQALGQGPQFIFQYYREEENGRGNFPPRFSGLQFPNYSSELNVNALELDDSALYLCASSLVETSQEIQYFGPGTRLLVL.

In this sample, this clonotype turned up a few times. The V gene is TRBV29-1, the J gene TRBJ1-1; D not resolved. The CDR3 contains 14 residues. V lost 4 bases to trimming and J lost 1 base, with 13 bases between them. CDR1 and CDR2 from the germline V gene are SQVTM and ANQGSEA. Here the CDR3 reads CSVARDGQNTEAFF. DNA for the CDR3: TGCAGCGTTGCGAGGGATGGCCAGAACACTGAAGCTTTCTTT.

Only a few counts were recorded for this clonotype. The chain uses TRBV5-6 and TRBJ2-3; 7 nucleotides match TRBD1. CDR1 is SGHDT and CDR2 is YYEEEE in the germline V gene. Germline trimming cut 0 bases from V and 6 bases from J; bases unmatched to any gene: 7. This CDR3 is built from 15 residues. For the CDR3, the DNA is TGTGCCAGCAGCTTGGGACAGGGCGTGAAGGATACGCAGTATTTT. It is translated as CASSLGQGVKDTQYF.

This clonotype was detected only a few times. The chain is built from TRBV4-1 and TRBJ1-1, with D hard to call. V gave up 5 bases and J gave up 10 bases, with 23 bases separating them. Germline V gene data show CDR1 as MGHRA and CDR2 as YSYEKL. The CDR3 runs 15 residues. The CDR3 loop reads CASSSVGGSTLVAFF. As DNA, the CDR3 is TGCGCCAGCAGCTCCGTCGGAGGCTCGACTCTTGTAGCTTTCTTT.

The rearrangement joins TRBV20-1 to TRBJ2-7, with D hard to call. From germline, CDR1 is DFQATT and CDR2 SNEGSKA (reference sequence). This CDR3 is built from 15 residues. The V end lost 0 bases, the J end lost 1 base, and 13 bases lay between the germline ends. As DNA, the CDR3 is TGCAGTGCTAGAGATCTTGGGTCTGTTTCCTACGAGCAGTACTTC. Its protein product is CSARDLGSVSYEQYF.